Here is one TCR beta chain with its context. This sample is drawn from a study of blood T cell repertoires in COVID-19. Study overall: Collection of acute and convalescent COVID-19 samples took place in the United States, Italy and Spain. In each case, the material was cDNA or gDNA derived from T cells, B-cell-depleted T cells, or PBMCs.

This CDR3 has 16 residues. The V and J ends lost 5 bases and 4 bases, in that order; junction bases with no gene match: 14. From germline, CDR1 is SGHRS and CDR2 YFSETQ. In the original processing: Using reference gene primer amplification, nucleated cell counts were estimated. The method was immunoSEQ multiplex PCR; TCRdb's version includes in-frame clones alone and lacks a portion of them. That table gives V, J and clone size, and the DNA gave D and trimming. The table lists 200,000 to 300,000 clones, roughly four fifths of them singletons. The source of this sequence is an older woman with active or convalescent COVID-19. The sequencing input was peripheral blood. The rearrangement joins TRBV5-1 to TRBJ1-2; TRBD1 matches at 7 bases. CDR3 bases: TGCGCCAGCAGACGTGACAGGGATTCGTTCTTCTATGGCTACACCTTC. Translation gives CASRRDRDSFFYGYTF.